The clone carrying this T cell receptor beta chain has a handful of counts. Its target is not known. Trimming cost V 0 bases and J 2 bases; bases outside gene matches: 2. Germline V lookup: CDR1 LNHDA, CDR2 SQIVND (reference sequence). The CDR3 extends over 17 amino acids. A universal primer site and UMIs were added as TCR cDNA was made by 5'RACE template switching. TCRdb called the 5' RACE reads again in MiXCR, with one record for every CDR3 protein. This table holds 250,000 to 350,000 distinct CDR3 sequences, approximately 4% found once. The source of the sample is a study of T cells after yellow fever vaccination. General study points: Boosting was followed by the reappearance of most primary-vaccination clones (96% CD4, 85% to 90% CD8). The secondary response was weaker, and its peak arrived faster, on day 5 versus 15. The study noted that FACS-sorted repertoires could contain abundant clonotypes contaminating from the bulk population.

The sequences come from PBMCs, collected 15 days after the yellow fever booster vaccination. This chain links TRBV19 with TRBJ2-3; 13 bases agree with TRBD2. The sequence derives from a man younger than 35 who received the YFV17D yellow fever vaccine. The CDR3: CASSIDGTSGVTDTQYF. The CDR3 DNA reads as TGTGCCAGTAGTATAGATGGGACTAGCGGGGTCACAGATACGCAGTATTTT.